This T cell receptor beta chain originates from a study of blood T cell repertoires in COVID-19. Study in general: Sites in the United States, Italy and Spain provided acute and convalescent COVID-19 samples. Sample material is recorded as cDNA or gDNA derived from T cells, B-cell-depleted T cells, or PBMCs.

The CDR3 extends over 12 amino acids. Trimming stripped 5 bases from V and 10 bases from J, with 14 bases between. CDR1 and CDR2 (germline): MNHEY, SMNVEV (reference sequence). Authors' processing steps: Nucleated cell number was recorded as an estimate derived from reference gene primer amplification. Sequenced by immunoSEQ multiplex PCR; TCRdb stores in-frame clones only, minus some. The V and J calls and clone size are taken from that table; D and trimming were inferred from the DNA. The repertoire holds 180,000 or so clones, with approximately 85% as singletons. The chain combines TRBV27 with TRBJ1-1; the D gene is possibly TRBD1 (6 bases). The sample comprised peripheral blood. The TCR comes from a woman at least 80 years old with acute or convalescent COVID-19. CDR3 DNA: TGTGCCAGCAGTGCCACGACAGGAGTAGCTTTCTTT. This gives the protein CASSATTGVAFF.